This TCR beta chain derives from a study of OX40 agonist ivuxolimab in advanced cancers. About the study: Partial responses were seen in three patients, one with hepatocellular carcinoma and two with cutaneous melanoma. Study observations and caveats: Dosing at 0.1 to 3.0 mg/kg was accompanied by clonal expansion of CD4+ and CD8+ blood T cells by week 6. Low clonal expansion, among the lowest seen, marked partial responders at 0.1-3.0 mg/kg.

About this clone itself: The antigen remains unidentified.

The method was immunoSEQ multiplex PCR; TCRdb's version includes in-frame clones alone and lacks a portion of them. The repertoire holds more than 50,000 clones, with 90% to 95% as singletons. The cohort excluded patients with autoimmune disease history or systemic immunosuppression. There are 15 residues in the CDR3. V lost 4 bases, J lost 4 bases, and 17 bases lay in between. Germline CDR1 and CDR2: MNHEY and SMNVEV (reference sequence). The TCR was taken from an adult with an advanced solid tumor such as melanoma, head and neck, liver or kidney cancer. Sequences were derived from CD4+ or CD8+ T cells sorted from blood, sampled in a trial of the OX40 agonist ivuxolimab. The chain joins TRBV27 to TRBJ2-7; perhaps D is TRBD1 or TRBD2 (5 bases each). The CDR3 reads CASSWGWGPLYEQYF. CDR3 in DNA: TGTGCCAGCAGTTGGGGGTGGGGCCCTCTTTACGAGCAGTACTTC.